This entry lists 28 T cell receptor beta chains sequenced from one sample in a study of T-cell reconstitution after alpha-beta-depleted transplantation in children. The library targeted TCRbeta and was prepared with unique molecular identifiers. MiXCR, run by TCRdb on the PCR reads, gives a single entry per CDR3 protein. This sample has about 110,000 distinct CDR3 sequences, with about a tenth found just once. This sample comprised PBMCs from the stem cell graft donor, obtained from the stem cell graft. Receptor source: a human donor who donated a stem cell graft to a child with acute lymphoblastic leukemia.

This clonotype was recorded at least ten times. The CDR3 here is CASSTESLRLAGKETQYF. The CDR3 DNA is TGTGCCAGCAGCACCGAATCCCTGAGACTAGCGGGGAAAGAGACCCAGTACTTC. V gene TRBV7-8 combines with J gene TRBJ2-5; 11 bases are a match to TRBD2. V dropped 5 bases and J dropped 3; count of bases not matched to a gene: 14. The germline CDR1 and CDR2 sequences are SGHVS and FQNEAQ. CDR3 length: 18 amino acids.

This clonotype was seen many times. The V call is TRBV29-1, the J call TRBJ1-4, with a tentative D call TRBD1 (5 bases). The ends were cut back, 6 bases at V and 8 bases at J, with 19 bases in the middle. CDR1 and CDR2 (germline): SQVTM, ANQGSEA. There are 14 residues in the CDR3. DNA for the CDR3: TGCAGCGTCCAAACCGGGACCCTGGGAGAAAAACTGTTTTTT. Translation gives CSVQTGTLGEKLFF.

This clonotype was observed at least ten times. CDR3 in DNA: TGCGCCAGCAGCCAAGGTGGGTTGACCTCCTACGAGCAGTACTTC. Residues: CASSQGGLTSYEQYF. The V call is TRBV4-1, the J call TRBJ2-7; D is unresolved. The CDR3 has 15 residues. V was trimmed by 1 base and J by 0 bases, leaving 10 bases between them. Germline V lookup: CDR1 MGHRA, CDR2 YSYEKL.

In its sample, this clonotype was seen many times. CDR3 sequence (DNA): TGTGCCAGCAGCTTTGGACCGAACCAAGAGACCCAGTACTTC. Amino acids: CASSFGPNQETQYF. The rearrangement links TRBV5-5 to TRBJ2-5; D call uncertain. V gave up 2 bases and J gave up 0 bases, with 8 bases separating them. Germline V gives CDR1 SGHKS, CDR2 YYEKEE (reference sequence). The CDR3 covers 14 residues.

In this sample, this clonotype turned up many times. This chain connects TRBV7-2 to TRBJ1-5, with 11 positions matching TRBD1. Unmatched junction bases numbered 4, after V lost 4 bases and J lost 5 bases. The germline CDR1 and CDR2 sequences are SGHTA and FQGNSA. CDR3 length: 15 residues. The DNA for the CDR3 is TGTGCCAGCAGCTCCCGGACAGGGGGCTATCAGCCCCAGCATTTT. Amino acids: CASSSRTGGYQPQHF.

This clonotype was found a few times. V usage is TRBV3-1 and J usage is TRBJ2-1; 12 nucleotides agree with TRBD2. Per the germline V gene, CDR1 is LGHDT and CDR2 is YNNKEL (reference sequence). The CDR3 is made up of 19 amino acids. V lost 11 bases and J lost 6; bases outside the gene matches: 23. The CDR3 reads CAFCLALAGGPGTSNEQFF. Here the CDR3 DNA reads TGTGCCTTCTGTTTAGCGCTAGCGGGAGGGCCGGGGACCTCCAATGAGCAGTTCTTC.

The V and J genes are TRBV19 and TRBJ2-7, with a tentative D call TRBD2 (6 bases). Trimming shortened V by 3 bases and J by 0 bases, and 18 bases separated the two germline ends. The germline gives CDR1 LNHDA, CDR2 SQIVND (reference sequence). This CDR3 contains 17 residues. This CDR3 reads CASSMSGSAGGSYEQYF. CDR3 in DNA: TGTGCCAGTAGTATGTCCGGGTCAGCGGGTGGCTCCTACGAGCAGTACTTC.

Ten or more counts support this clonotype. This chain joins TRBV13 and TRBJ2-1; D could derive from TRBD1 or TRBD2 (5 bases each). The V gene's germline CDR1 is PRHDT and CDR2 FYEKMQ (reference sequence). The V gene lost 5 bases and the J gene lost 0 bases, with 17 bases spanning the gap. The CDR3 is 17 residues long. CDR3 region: CASSPVPGRSSYNEQFF. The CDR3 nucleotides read TGTGCCAGCAGCCCCGTGCCGGGACGGAGCTCCTACAATGAGCAGTTCTTC. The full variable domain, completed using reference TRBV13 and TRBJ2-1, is AAGVIQSPRHLIKEKRETATLKCYPIPRHDTVYWYQQGPGQDPQFLISFYEKMQSDKGSIPDRFSAQQFSDYHSELNMSSLELGDSALYFCASSPVPGRSSYNEQFFGPGTRLTVL.

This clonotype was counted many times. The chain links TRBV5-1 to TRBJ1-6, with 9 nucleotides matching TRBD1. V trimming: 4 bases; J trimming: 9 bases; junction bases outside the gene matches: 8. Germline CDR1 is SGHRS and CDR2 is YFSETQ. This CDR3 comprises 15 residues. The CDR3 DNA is TGCGCCAGCAGCGACTCGGGACAGGGTTTTTCACCCCTCCACTTT. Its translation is CASSDSGQGFSPLHF.

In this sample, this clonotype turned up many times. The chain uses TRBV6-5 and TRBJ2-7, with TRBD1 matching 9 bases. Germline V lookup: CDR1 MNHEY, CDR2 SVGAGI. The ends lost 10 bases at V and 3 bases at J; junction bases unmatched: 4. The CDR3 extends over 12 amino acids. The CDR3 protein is CATRTGVYEQYF. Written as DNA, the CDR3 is TGTGCCACCCGGACAGGGGTCTACGAGCAGTACTTC.

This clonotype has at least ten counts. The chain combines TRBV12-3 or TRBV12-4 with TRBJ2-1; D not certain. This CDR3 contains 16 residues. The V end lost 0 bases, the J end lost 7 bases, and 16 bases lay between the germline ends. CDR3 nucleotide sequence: TGTGCCAGCAGTTTAGCGAGTCAATATGGGATAAATGAGCAGTTCTTC. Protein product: CASSLASQYGINEQFF.

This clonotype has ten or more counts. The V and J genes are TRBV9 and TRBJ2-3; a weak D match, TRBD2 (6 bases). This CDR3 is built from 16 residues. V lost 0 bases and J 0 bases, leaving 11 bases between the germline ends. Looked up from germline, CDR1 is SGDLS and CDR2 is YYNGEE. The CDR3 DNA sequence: TGTGCCAGCAGCGTAGGAGGTGGGACTAGCACAGATACGCAGTATTTT. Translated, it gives CASSVGGGTSTDTQYF.

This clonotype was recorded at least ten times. The CDR3 bases are TGCGCCAGCAGTGAAGAGAACACTGAAGCTTTCTTT. It yields the protein CASSEENTEAFF. The chain joins TRBV10-2 to TRBJ1-1; no definite D call. The CDR3 runs to 12 residues. Trimming removed 3 bases from V and 1 base from J, with 3 bases in between. Germline V gene sequence: CDR1 WSHSY, CDR2 SAAADI.

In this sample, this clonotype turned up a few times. CDR3 loop: CASSQAGTGTYEQYF. CDR3 sequence (DNA): TGCGCCAGCAGCCAGGCCGGGACAGGGACCTACGAGCAGTACTTC. This rearrangement joins TRBV4-3 to TRBJ2-7; 9 bases line up with TRBD1. The CDR3 spans 15 residues. The V gene's germline CDR1 is LGHNA and CDR2 YSLEER. J was trimmed by 2 bases and V by 3 bases; bases with no gene match: 5.

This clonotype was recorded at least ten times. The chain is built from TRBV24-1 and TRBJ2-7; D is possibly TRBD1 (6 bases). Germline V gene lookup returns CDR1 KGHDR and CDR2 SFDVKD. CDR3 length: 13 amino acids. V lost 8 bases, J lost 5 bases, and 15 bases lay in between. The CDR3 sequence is CATTRDPGDEQYF. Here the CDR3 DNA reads TGTGCCACCACCCGGGACCCAGGGGACGAGCAGTACTTC.

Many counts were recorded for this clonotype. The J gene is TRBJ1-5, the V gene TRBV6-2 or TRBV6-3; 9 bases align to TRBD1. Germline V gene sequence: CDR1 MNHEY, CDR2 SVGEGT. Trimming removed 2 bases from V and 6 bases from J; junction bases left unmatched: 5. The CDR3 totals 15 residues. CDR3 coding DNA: TGTGCCAGCAGTTACGGGACAGGGAGGGGTCAGCCCCAGCATTTT. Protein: CASSYGTGRGQPQHF.

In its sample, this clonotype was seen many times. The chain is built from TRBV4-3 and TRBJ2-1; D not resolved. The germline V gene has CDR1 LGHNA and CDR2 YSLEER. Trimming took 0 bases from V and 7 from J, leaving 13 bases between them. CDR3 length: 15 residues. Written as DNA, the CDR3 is TGCGCCAGCAGCCAAGAGGCCCACGAGAGGAATGAGCAGTTCTTC. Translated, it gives CASSQEAHERNEQFF.

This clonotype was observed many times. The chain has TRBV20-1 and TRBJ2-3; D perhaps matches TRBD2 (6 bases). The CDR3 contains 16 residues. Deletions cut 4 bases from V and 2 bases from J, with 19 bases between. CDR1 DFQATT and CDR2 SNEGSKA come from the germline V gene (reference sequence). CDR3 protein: CSATRSRSGDTDTQYF. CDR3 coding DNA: TGCAGTGCTACTCGCTCCCGTAGCGGTGACACAGATACGCAGTATTTT.

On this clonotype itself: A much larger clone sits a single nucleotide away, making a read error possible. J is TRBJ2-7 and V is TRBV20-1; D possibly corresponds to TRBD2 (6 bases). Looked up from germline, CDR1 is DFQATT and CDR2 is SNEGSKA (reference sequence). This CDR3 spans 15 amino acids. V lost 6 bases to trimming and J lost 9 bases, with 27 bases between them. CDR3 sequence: CSAPWLEGPQKLQYF. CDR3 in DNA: TGCAGTGCCCCTTGGCTGGAGGGCCCTCAAAAGTTGCAGTACTTC.

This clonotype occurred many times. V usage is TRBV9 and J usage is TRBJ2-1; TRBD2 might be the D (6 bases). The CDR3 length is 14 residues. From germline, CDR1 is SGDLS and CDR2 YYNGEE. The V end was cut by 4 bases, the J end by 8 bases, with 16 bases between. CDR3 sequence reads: CASSPRRGVDEQFF. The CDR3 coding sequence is TGTGCCAGCAGCCCGAGGCGGGGTGTCGATGAGCAGTTCTTC.

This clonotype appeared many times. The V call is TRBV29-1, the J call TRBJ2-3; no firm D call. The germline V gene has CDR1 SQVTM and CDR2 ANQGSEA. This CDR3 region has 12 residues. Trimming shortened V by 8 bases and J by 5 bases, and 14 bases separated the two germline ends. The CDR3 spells CSSEVWGDTQYF. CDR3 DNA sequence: TGCAGCTCCGAGGTTTGGGGAGATACGCAGTATTTT.

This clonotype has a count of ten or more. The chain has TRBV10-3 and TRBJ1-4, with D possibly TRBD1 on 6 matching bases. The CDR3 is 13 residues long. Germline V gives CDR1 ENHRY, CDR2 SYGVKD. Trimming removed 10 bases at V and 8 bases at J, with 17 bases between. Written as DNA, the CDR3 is TGTGCCACCAGGCAGGGGCTGGGGGAAAAACTGTTTTTT. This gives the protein CATRQGLGEKLFF.

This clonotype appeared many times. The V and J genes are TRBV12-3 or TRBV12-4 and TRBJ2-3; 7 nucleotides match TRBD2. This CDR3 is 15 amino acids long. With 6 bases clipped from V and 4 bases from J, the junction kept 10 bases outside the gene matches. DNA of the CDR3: TGTGCCAGCAGCTATACCAGCGGGGCTTCAGATACGCAGTATTTT. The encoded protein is CASSYTSGASDTQYF.

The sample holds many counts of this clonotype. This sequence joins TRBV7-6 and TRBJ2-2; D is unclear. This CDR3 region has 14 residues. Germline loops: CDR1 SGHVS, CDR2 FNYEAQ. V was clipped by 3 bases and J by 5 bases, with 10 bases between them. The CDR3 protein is CASSFGVETGELFF. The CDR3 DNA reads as TGTGCCAGCAGCTTCGGCGTTGAGACCGGGGAGCTGTTTTTT.

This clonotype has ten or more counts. CDR3 sequence: CSATGATSGSQETQYF. The CDR3 DNA reads as TGCAGTGCGACCGGGGCGACTAGCGGGTCACAAGAGACCCAGTACTTC. The rearrangement joins TRBV20-1 to TRBJ2-5, with TRBD2 matching 10 bases. The CDR3 is 16 amino acids. V lost 6 bases, J lost 2 bases, and 12 bases stayed unmatched. Germline V gives CDR1 DFQATT, CDR2 SNEGSKA (reference sequence).

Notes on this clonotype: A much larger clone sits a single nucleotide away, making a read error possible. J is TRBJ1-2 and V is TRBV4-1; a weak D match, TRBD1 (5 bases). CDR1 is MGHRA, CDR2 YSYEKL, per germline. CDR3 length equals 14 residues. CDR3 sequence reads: CANSTGTGNYGYTF. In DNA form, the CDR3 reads TGCGCCAACAGCACGGGGACGGGGAACTATGGCTACACCTTC.

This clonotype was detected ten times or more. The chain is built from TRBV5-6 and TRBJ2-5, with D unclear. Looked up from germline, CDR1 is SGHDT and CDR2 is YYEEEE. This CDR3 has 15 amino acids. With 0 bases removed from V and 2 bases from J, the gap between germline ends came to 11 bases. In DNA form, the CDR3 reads TGTGCCAGCAGCTTGGTAGGGCAGTCTCAAGAGACCCAGTACTTC. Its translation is CASSLVGQSQETQYF.

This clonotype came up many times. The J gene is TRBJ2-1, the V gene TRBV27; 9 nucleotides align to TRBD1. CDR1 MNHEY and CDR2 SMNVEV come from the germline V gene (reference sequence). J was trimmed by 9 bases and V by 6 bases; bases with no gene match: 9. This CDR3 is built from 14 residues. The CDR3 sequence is CASSRDRALFEQFF. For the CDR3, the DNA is TGTGCCAGCAGCCGGGACAGGGCATTGTTTGAGCAGTTCTTC.